This T cell receptor beta chain came from a study of CD8+CD57+ T cells in acquired aplastic anemia. Study-level results: Found in both controls and patients were around 30 CD8+ CDR3 sequences.

Patients picked for sequencing had shown CD8+CD57+ cell expansion detected by flow cytometry. Everyone among the patients had severe acquired aplastic anemia. CDR1 is LNHDA and CDR2 is SQIVND in the germline V gene (reference sequence). Between the trimmed V and J ends, which lost 2 bases and 2 bases, there was a span of 12 bases. This CDR3 comprises 15 residues. About this clonotype itself: What it binds is unknown.

TCR beta VDJ combinations and CDR3 sequences were profiled from genomic DNA. TCRdb independently ran MiXCR on the reads; one entry per CDR3 protein. The table has about 150,000 distinct CDR3 sequences, about 50% seen once. This chain joins TRBV19 and TRBJ1-1, with D hard to call. Sequencing was performed on sorted CD4+, CD8+, or CD8+CD57+ T cells (not recorded which) from PBMCs. The TCR was taken from a human donor with aplastic anemia. The CDR3 region has the DNA TGTGCCAGTAGTATAAGGAATGGCGGAAACACTGAAGCTTTCTTT. Its translation: CASSIRNGGNTEAFF.